A single sample gave rise to the 10 T cell receptor beta chains below, sequenced in a study of cytotoxic CD8 clonotypes in ibrutinib-treated CLL. Profiled with immunoSEQ multiplex PCR; TCRdb holds only in-frame clones, not every one. The sample records approximately 160,000 clones, about 88% being singletons. The sequences come from PBMCs, collected at disease progression, from a patient treated with ibrutinib. These receptor sequences come from a human donor with chronic lymphocytic leukemia.

The chain links TRBV15 to TRBJ1-5; no clear D. The CDR3 length is 13 residues. The germline CDR1 and CDR2 sequences are LNHNV and YYDKDF (reference sequence). V was pared by 5 bases and J by 4 bases, with 9 bases between. CDR3 sequence: CATSGTDNQPQHF. The CDR3 bases are TGTGCCACCAGCGGAACAGATAATCAGCCCCAGCATTTT.

This clone was found once. The rearrangement links TRBV4-1 to TRBJ1-3; no definite D call. The CDR3 consists of 15 residues. Germline lookup yields CDR1 MGHRA and CDR2 YSYEKL. Trimming pared 2 bases from V and 1 base from J, leaving 9 bases between. The CDR3 loop is CASSQIGGSGNTIYF. In DNA, the CDR3 is TGCGCCAGCAGCCAAATCGGAGGATCTGGAAACACCATATATTTT.

V is TRBV6-5 and J is TRBJ2-7; 9 bases align to TRBD2. This CDR3 region has 13 residues. V lost 7 bases to trimming and J lost 5 bases; unmatched junction nucleotides: 6. The germline V gene has CDR1 MNHEY and CDR2 SVGAGI. CDR3 sequence: CASTGLAGNEQYF. DNA for the CDR3: TGTGCCAGCACGGGGCTAGCGGGAAACGAGCAGTACTTC.

The CDR3 DNA follows: TGTGCCAGTAGTTCCCTAGCGGGAATCCAACTGTTCTTC. Its protein product is CASSSLAGIQLFF. The rearrangement links TRBV19 to TRBJ2-1; 9 nucleotides match TRBD2. This CDR3 is 13 amino acids long. V was pared by 5 bases and J by 15 bases, with 11 bases of the junction left unmatched. Germline V CDR1 and CDR2: LNHDA, SQIVND (reference sequence).

V usage is TRBV28 and J usage is TRBJ2-1; the D gene is possibly TRBD2 (5 bases). Trimming took 9 bases from V and 8 from J, leaving 26 bases between them. Germline V lookup: CDR1 MDHEN, CDR2 SYDVKM. This CDR3 is 16 amino acids long. Written as DNA, the CDR3 is TGTGCCAGTAAGGGTACCGGGAAAACGGGTCGCGATGAGCAGTTCTTC. As protein: CASKGTGKTGRDEQFF.

The chain employs TRBV4-1 and TRBJ2-1, with 13 bases fitting TRBD2. This CDR3 contains 18 residues. V shed 1 base and J 5 bases; nucleotides not matched to a gene: 8. CDR1 MGHRA and CDR2 YSYEKL come from the germline V gene. The CDR3 spells CASSQARLAGGTNNEQFF. In nucleotides, the CDR3 is TGCGCCAGCAGCCAAGCCCGACTAGCGGGAGGTACGAACAATGAGCAGTTCTTC.

V is TRBV6-1 and J is TRBJ2-1, with TRBD2 as a possible D gene (6 bases). Germline CDR1 MNHNS, CDR2 SASEGT. V dropped 0 bases and J dropped 5 bases, with 8 bases sitting between them. This CDR3 spans 14 amino acids. For the CDR3, the DNA is TGTGCCAGCAGTGAAGCGGGAGGCCACAATGAGCAGTTCTTC. Translated: CASSEAGGHNEQFF.

The chain employs TRBV5-1 and TRBJ1-4; TRBD1 might be the D (5 bases). This CDR3 is built from 14 residues. Trimming removed 2 bases from V and 8 bases from J, with 13 bases in between. Germline CDR1 and CDR2: SGHRS and YFSETQ. For the CDR3, the DNA is TGCGCCAGCAGCTTATCGGCAGGGAGGGAAAAACTGTTTTTT. The encoded protein is CASSLSAGREKLFF.

The CDR3, as DNA: TGCGCCAGCAGCTTGTCGGAGTACGAGCAGTACTTC. As protein: CASSLSEYEQYF. The genes are TRBV5-1 and TRBJ2-7; D gene unclear. The CDR3 extends over 12 amino acids. Germline CDR1 and CDR2: SGHRS and YFSETQ. The V gene lost 1 base and the J gene lost 4 bases, with 6 bases spanning the gap.

The rearrangement joins TRBV19 to TRBJ2-1, with 11 positions matching TRBD2. The germline CDR1 and CDR2 sequences are LNHDA and SQIVND (reference sequence). The trim removed 2 bases at V and 6 bases at J, leaving 6 bases unmatched. CDR3 size: 16 residues. The CDR3 DNA sequence: TGTGCCAGTAGTATAAGGGCTAGCGGGGGGCTCAATGAGCAGTTCTTC. Translating it yields CASSIRASGGLNEQFF.